The source of this T cell receptor (beta chain) is a study of patients and donors after allogeneic stem cell transplantation. TCRdb reprocessed the RT-PCR reads via MiXCR and lists one record per CDR3 protein. The table records about a million distinct CDR3 sequences, roughly 18% of them present only once. This clonotype was counted only a few times. The V gene lost 6 bases and the J gene lost 4 bases, with 12 bases spanning the gap. The CDR3 consists of 14 residues. The germline gives CDR1 KGHDR, CDR2 SFDVKD. V usage is TRBV24-1 and J usage is TRBJ2-1; D is uncertain. Sequencing input: blood, either unsorted or a sorted T cell fraction (not recorded which). The receptor's source is a human donor who was either an allogeneic HSCT recipient or a stem cell or donor lymphocyte infusion donor (not recorded which). It is not recorded whose cells these are; they may come from a transplant donor. In DNA form, the CDR3 reads TGTGCCACCAGTAGGGCAGGAACATACAATGAGCAGTTCTTC. Residues: CATSRAGTYNEQFF.